The 27 T cell receptor beta chains in this list originate from one sample, sequenced in a study of cytomegalovirus exposure and HLA in healthy donors. Profiled with immunoSEQ multiplex PCR; TCRdb holds only in-frame clones, not every one. The sample carries around 56,000 clones, approximately 93% recorded once. The sequenced sample was PBMCs. The receptors shown here come from a woman between 18 and 29 years old in good health and CMV-seropositive.

This clone was recorded once. The chain is built from TRBV27 and TRBJ2-7; D ambiguous. The CDR3 runs to 13 residues. Germline V gene lookup returns CDR1 MNHEY and CDR2 SMNVEV (reference sequence). The ends were cut back, 2 bases at V and 3 bases at J, with 8 bases in the middle. CDR3 sequence reads: CASSLMANYEQYF. The CDR3 DNA reads TGTGCCAGCAGTTTAATGGCAAACTACGAGCAGTACTTC.

V gene TRBV2 combines with J gene TRBJ2-3; D remains ambiguous. The CDR3 totals 16 residues. V was pared by 6 bases and J by 0 bases, with 16 bases between. In germline, CDR1 is SNHLY, CDR2 FYNNEI. The CDR3 sequence: CASSNSRRVSTDTQYF. The DNA for the CDR3 is TGTGCCAGCAGCAACAGCCGGCGAGTCAGCACAGATACGCAGTATTTT.

The J gene is TRBJ1-1, the V gene TRBV29-1, with TRBD1 matching over 8 bases. CDR1 and CDR2 (germline): SQVTM, ANQGSEA. V shed 2 bases and J 4 bases; nucleotides not matched to a gene: 6. The CDR3 is 14 residues long. In DNA form, the CDR3 reads TGCAGCGTTGAAAACCCGACAGGGGTCACTGAAGCTTTCTTT. Protein product: CSVENPTGVTEAFF.

The chain employs TRBV15 and TRBJ2-3; 11 bases match TRBD1. The ends lost 6 bases at V and 6 bases at J; junction bases unmatched: 11. The CDR3 sequence is 16 residues long. The germline CDR1 and CDR2 sequences are LNHNV and YYDKDF (reference sequence). The CDR3 is CATRARGGTGGDTQYF. For the CDR3, the DNA is TGTGCCACCAGAGCCAGGGGGGGGACAGGGGGGGATACGCAGTATTTT.

Concerning this clone itself: Its ends do not fully match the called genes, so a read error is possible. This sequence joins TRBV6-1 and TRBJ2-5, with D perhaps matching TRBD2 (5 bases). CDR3 length: 11 residues. Germline-derived CDR1 and CDR2 are MNHNS and SASEGT. CDR3 amino acids: CASSGWESQYF. CDR3 DNA sequence: TGTGCCAGCAGCGGATGGGAGAGCCAGTACTTC.

The J gene is TRBJ2-7, the V gene TRBV5-4, with 7 bases aligning to TRBD1. In germline, CDR1 is SGHNT, CDR2 YYREEE (reference sequence). Losses at the gene ends were 3 bases for V and 3 bases for J; bases not matched to a gene: 6. CDR3 length: 14 residues. The CDR3 DNA reads as TGTGCCAGCAGCTCCCCACGGGACAGCTACGAGCAGTACTTC. It yields the protein CASSSPRDSYEQYF.

The chain carries TRBV27 and TRBJ1-4; D may be TRBD1 (6 bases). The germline CDR1 and CDR2 sequences are MNHEY and SMNVEV (reference sequence). The CDR3 consists of 15 residues. Deletions cut 5 bases from V and 6 bases from J, with 16 bases between. In DNA, the CDR3 is TGTGCCAGCAGTCCGAGGGACACGCCATATGAAAAACTGTTTTTT. Amino acids: CASSPRDTPYEKLFF.

The rearrangement links TRBV2 to TRBJ1-1, with a tentative D call TRBD1 (6 bases). CDR3 length: 14 amino acids. V lost 1 base and J 10 bases, leaving 16 bases between the germline ends. The V gene's germline CDR1 is SNHLY and CDR2 FYNNEI. In DNA, the CDR3 is TGTGCCAGCAGTGAAGGGGACAAAAGGTACGGAGCTTTCTTT. Amino acids: CASSEGDKRYGAFF.

This chain links TRBV18 with TRBJ2-7; D might be TRBD2 (6 bases). Trimming took 3 bases from V and 0 from J, leaving 18 bases between them. This CDR3 has 17 residues. CDR1 is KGHSH, CDR2 LQKENI, per germline. As DNA, the CDR3 is TGTGCCAGCTCACCCTCCTCTGGCGGGACGGCCTCCTACGAGCAGTACTTC. Translation gives CASSPSSGGTASYEQYF.

The genes are TRBV5-1 and TRBJ2-2, with 12 bases aligning to TRBD2. Germline CDR1 is SGHRS and CDR2 is YFSETQ. The CDR3 is made up of 18 amino acids. J lost 4 bases, V lost 4 bases, and 11 bases had no gene match. CDR3 sequence reads: CASSMDSLAGGPTGELFF. For the CDR3, the DNA is TGCGCCAGCAGCATGGACAGTCTAGCGGGGGGGCCCACCGGGGAGCTGTTTTTT.

CDR3 amino acids: CASSFRQQETQYF. CDR3 DNA: TGCGCCAGCAGCTTCAGGCAGCAAGAGACCCAGTACTTC. V usage is TRBV5-1 and J usage is TRBJ2-5; no clear D gene. Germline V gene data show CDR1 as SGHRS and CDR2 as YFSETQ. This CDR3 has 13 amino acids. The V and J ends lost 2 bases and 2 bases respectively, with 7 bases between them. The variable domain in full, completed from reference TRBV5-1 and TRBJ2-5, reads KAGVTQTPRYLIKTRGQQVTLSCSPISGHRSVSWYQQTPGQGLQFLFEYFSETQRNKGNFPGRFSGRQFSNSRSEMNVSTLELGDSALYLCASSFRQQETQYFGPGTRLLVL.

The chain employs TRBV4-1 and TRBJ1-5; 9 bases map to TRBD1. CDR3 length: 14 amino acids. V lost 3 bases, J lost 9 bases, and 6 bases stayed unmatched. Germline lookup yields CDR1 MGHRA and CDR2 YSYEKL. CDR3 region: CASSQPGQGMPQHF. In DNA form, the CDR3 reads TGCGCCAGCAGCCAGCCGGGACAGGGAATGCCCCAGCATTTT.

This clone has a single count. J is TRBJ2-6 and V is TRBV19, with 8 bases aligning to TRBD1. V gave up 4 bases and J gave up 1 base; unmatched junction bases: 12. CDR1 and CDR2 (germline): LNHDA, SQIVND (reference sequence). The CDR3 runs to 19 residues. DNA of the CDR3: TGTGCCAGTAGTACCCCCTGGGCAGGGGGCATTTCTGGGGCCAACGTCCTGACTTTC. Translation gives CASSTPWAGGISGANVLTF.

This clone was seen just once. The chain joins TRBV18 to TRBJ2-5, with 13 bases matching TRBD2. The CDR3 has 17 residues. V shed 3 bases, J shed 1 base, and the junction held 5 bases outside the gene matches. CDR1 and CDR2 (germline): KGHSH, LQKENI. CDR3 residues: CASSPRTSGGLQETQYF. The CDR3 DNA reads as TGTGCCAGCTCACCTCGGACTAGCGGGGGCCTCCAAGAGACCCAGTACTTC.

This chain connects TRBV7-9 to TRBJ2-1; tentative D call: TRBD1 (6 bases). Germline V gene data show CDR1 as SEHNR and CDR2 as FQNEAQ (reference sequence). V lost 5 bases, J lost 0 bases, and 11 bases lay in between. The CDR3 is made up of 15 amino acids. The CDR3 bases are TGTGCCAGCAGCCGTGAGACAGGCTCCTACAATGAGCAGTTCTTC. Amino acids: CASSRETGSYNEQFF. Filled out from reference TRBV7-9 and TRBJ2-1, the complete variable domain reads DTGVSQNPRHKITKRGQNVTFRCDPISEHNRLYWYRQTLGQGPEFLTYFQNEAQLEKSRLLSDRFSAERPKGSFSTLEIQRTEQGDSAMYLCASSRETGSYNEQFFGPGTRLTVL.

This clone was detected once. The chain employs TRBV6-5 and TRBJ2-7; 7 bases are a match to TRBD1. The germline V gene encodes CDR1 MNHEY and CDR2 SVGAGI. The CDR3 covers 14 residues. V lost 4 bases and J lost 2; bases outside the gene matches: 5. The CDR3 DNA sequence: TGTGCCAGCAGTTCCACAGGGGTGCCCTACGAGCAGTACTTC. Encoded protein: CASSSTGVPYEQYF.

The chain has TRBV5-1 and TRBJ1-1, with TRBD1 matching 8 bases. Germline trimming cut 1 base from V and 5 bases from J; bases unmatched to any gene: 4. The CDR3 length is 14 residues. Germline-derived CDR1 and CDR2 are SGHRS and YFSETQ. The CDR3 here is CASSLTGGWTEAFF. The CDR3, as DNA: TGCGCCAGCAGCTTGACAGGGGGTTGGACTGAAGCTTTCTTT.

This sequence joins TRBV27 and TRBJ2-4; TRBD2 is a possible D gene (6 bases). V was clipped by 5 bases and J by 1 base, with 6 bases between them. CDR3 length: 13 amino acids. Looked up from germline, CDR1 is MNHEY and CDR2 is SMNVEV (reference sequence). CDR3 protein: CASSGGAKNIQYF. The CDR3 nucleotides read TGTGCCAGCAGTGGGGGGGCCAAAAACATTCAGTACTTC.

The chain combines TRBV2 with TRBJ1-6, with D perhaps TRBD1 (6 bases). This CDR3 is 18 amino acids long. CDR1 is SNHLY, CDR2 FYNNEI, per germline. Trimming took 3 bases from V and 5 from J, leaving 20 bases between them. CDR3 in DNA: TGTGCCAGCAGTGACCCCACAGGGTCCTCTTGGGATAATTCACCCCTCCACTTT. It translates to CASSDPTGSSWDNSPLHF.

The CDR3 coding sequence is TGTGCCAGCAGCACCCAGGGGGTGGGACACACTGGCTACACCTTC. It translates to CASSTQGVGHTGYTF. The chain couples TRBV9 to TRBJ1-2, with 7 bases that match TRBD1. Germline CDR1 is SGDLS and CDR2 is YYNGEE. With V trimmed by 4 bases and J by 7 bases, 13 bases remained unmatched. The CDR3 spans 15 residues.

The chain couples TRBV4-2 to TRBJ2-7; D perhaps matches TRBD2 (7 bases). The CDR3 has 16 residues. V shed 0 bases and J shed 7 bases, with 19 bases lying between them. The germline CDR1 and CDR2 sequences are LGHNA and YNFKEQ. The CDR3 DNA sequence: TGTGCCAGCAGCCAAGACGAGGGCGGGGGCCGACGGGAGCAGTACTTC. It specifies CASSQDEGGGRREQYF.

This rearrangement joins TRBV7-3 to TRBJ2-4; 8 nucleotides agree with TRBD2. J lost 1 base, V lost 5 bases, and 4 bases had no gene match. This CDR3 is built from 15 residues. Per germline, CDR1 SGHTA and CDR2 FQGTGA. The CDR3 DNA follows: TGTGCCAGCAGCCCGCGCGGGAGGGCCAAAAACATTCAGTACTTC. Amino acid sequence: CASSPRGRAKNIQYF. Full variable domain (outside the CDR3, taken from reference TRBV7-3 and TRBJ2-4): GAGVSQTPSNKVTEKGKYVELRCDPISGHTALYWYRQSLGQGPEFLIYFQGTGAADDSGLPNDRFFAVRPEGSVSTLKIQRTERGDSAVYLCASSPRGRAKNIQYFGAGTRLSVL.

This chain connects TRBV25-1 to TRBJ2-5; perhaps TRBD2 as D (6 bases). CDR3 size: 13 residues. V dropped 3 bases and J dropped 3 bases, with 8 bases sitting between them. Germline CDR1 and CDR2: MGHDK and SYGVNS. The CDR3 region is CASSDWGEETQYF. CDR3 bases: TGTGCCAGCAGTGATTGGGGGGAAGAGACCCAGTACTTC.

This chain uses TRBV14 with TRBJ1-2; TRBD1 is a possible D gene (5 bases). Germline CDR1 reads SGHDN; CDR2 reads FVKESK. V was shortened by 4 bases and J by 4 bases, with 16 bases between the two germline ends. The CDR3 covers 15 residues. The CDR3 sequence: CASSLGLTTIYGYTF. The CDR3, as DNA: TGTGCCAGCAGCCTGGGACTTACAACCATCTATGGCTACACCTTC.

The chain recombines TRBV5-6 with TRBJ1-2; 10 bases fit TRBD1. V shed 0 bases, J shed 8 bases, and the junction held 4 bases outside the gene matches. CDR1 is SGHDT and CDR2 is YYEEEE in the germline V gene. This CDR3 spans 14 amino acids. The CDR3 nucleotides are TGTGCCAGCAGCTTGGAGGGACAGGGGAACGGCTACACCTTC. Amino acids: CASSLEGQGNGYTF.

In the case of this clone: A clone one base away is much larger, so this may be a read error. The chain links TRBV28 to TRBJ2-1, with TRBD2 matching over 15 bases. Germline V gene sequence: CDR1 MDHEN, CDR2 SYDVKM. The trim removed 5 bases at V and 4 bases at J, leaving 0 bases unmatched. This CDR3 contains 15 residues. The CDR3 spells CASSGLAGGYNEQFF. CDR3 nucleotides: TGTGCCAGCAGTGGACTAGCGGGGGGGTACAATGAGCAGTTCTTC. The full variable domain, rest sourced from reference TRBV28 and TRBJ2-1, is DVKVTQSSRYLVKRTGEKVFLECVQDMDHENMFWYRQDPGLGLRLIYFSYDVKMKEKGDIPEGYSVSREKKERFSLILESASTNQTSMYLCASSGLAGGYNEQFFGPGTRLTVL.

The J gene is TRBJ2-5, the V gene TRBV4-1; D is uncertain. CDR1 and CDR2 from the germline V gene are MGHRA and YSYEKL. V dropped 1 base and J dropped 5 bases, with 11 bases sitting between them. CDR3 length: 14 residues. CDR3 sequence (DNA): TGCGCCAGCAGCCAAGTGTCGCTATCCGAGACCCAGTACTTC. As protein: CASSQVSLSETQYF.